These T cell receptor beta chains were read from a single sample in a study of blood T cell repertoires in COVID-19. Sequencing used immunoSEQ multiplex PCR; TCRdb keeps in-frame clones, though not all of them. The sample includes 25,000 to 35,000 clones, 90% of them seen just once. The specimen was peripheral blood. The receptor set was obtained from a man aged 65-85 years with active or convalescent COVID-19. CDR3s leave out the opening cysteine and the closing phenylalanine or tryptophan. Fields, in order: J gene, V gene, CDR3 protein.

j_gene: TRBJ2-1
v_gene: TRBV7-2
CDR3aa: ASSSDSSSYNEQF

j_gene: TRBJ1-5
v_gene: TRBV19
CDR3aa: ASSIDRRGQPQH

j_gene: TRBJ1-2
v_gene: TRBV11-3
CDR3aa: AGRAGPLGGYT

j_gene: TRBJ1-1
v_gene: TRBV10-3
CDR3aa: AIQGQGLNTEAF

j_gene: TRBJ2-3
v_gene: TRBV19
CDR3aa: ASTGGFGGGRYTQY

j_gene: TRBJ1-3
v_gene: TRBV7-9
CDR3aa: ASSTTGGSGNTIY

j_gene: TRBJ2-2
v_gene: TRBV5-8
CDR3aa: ASRRGTGMLTGELF

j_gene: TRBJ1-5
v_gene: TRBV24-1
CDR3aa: ATSDQGLQPQH

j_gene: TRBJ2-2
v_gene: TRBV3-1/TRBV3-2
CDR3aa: ASSPEGVTGELF

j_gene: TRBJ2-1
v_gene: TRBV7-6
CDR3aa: ASSPGTENNEQF

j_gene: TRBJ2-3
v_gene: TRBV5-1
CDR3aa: ASSLGQGSTDTQY

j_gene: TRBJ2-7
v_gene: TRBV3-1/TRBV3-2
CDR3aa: ASSQEGTGSYEQY

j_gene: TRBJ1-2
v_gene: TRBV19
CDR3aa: ASRDRGQSYGYT

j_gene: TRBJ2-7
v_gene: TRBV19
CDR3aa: ASSLQGLEQY

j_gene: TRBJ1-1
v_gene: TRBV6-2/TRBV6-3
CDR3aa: ASSFRGLLNTEAF

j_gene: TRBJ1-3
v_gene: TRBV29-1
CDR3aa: SVVALSGNTIY

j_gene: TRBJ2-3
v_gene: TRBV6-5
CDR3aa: ASRLTSGGHHTQY

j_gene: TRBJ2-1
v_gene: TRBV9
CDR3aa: ASTTGTEHNEQF

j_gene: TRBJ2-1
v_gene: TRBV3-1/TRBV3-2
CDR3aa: ASSPTGSPHHNEQF

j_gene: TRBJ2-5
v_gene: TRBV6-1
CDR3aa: ASSDGLVGTQY

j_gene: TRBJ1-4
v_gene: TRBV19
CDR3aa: ASRMGQPRRPNEKLF

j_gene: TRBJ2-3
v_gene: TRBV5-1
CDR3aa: ASSSRDYTDTQY

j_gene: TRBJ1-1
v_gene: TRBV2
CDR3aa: ASSRQVQNTEAF

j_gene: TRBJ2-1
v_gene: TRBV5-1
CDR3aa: ASRPGMNNEQF

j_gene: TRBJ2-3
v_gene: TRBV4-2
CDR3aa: ASSQEAVGGYTDTQY

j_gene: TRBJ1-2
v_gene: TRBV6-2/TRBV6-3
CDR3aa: ASSYQDRDGYGYT

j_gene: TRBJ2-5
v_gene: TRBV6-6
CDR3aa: ASRISGQETQY

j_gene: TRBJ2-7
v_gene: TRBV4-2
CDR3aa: ASSQVQESLAGSYEQY

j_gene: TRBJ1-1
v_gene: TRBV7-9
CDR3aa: ASSLQGPEAF

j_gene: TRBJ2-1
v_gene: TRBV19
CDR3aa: ASSGLAGSSPYNEQF

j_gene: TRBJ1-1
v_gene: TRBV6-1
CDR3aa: ASSERTGDTEAF

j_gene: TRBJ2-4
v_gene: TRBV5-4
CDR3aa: ASSLGGTGNIQY

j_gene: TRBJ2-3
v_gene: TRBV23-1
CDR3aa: ASSQTQRTSGRSDTQY

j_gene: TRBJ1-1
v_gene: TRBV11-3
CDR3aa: ASSTHRDTEAF

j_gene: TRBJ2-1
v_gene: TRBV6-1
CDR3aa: ASSEGDGRSGRVNEQF

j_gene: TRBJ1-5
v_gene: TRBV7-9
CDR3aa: ASSSDREYSNQPQH

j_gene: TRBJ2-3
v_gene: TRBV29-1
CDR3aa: SVEGSGSTDTQY

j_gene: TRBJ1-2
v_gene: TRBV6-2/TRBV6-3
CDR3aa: ASSYSGTSYGYT

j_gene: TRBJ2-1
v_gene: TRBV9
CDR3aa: ASSPRASVGNEQF

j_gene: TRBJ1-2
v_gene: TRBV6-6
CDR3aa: ATRENYGYT

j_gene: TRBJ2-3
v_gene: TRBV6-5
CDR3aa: ASSYGSGTSTDTQY

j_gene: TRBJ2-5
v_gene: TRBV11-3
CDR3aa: ASTRGPGETQY

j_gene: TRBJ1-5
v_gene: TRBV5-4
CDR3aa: ASSVGPGTDGLSQH

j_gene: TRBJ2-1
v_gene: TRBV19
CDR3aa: ASSRLGQSSYNEQF

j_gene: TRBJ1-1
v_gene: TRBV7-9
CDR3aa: ASSLVSGGPTEAF

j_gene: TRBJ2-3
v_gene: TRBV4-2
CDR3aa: ASSQVTSYPITDTQY

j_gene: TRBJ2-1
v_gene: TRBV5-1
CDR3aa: ASSLGGGGDEQF

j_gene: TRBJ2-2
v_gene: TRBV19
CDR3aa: ASSTAANTGELF

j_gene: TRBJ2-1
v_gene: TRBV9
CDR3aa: ASNPSGGPNEQF

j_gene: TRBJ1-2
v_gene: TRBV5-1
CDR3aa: ASSYGLSPTGNYGYT

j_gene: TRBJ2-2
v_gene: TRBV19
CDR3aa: ASRFRGGENTGELF

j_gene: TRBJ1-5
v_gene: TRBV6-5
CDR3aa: ATGQLDQPQH

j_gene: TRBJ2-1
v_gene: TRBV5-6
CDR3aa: ASSLVTSGENEQF

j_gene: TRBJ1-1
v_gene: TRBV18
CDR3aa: ASSPEFANTEAF

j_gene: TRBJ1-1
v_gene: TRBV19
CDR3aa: ASSILIGSKTEAF

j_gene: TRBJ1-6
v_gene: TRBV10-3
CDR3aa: AISEGTGGYSSPLH

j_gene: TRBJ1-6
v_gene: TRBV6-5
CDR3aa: ASSYWGGTTNSPLH

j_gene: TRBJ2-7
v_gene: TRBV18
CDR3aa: ASSPAGTAPYEQY

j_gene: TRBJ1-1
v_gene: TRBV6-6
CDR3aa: ASRTQGSTEAF

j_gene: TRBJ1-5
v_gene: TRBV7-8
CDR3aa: ASSLGTGLGQPQH